This T cell receptor (beta chain) derives from a study of CD8 T cells in ankylosing spondylitis. TCRdb itself ran the 5' RACE reads through MiXCR, one entry per CDR3 protein. The sample carries some 250,000 distinct CDR3 sequences, 20% to 30% recorded once. Regarding the study as a whole: Clones that were linked to disease were CD8+ and were relatively rare in peripheral blood. Reportedly, significant enrichment of disease-linked clones occurred in matched ankylosing spondylitis synovial fluid. Seemingly characteristic of ankylosing spondylitis blood was a TCR beta motif consisting of about 8 highly homologous variants.

This clonotype was picked up many times. Its antigen is undetermined. The CDR3 loop spans 15 amino acids. Germline V gene lookup returns CDR1 MGHRA and CDR2 YSYEKL. V was pared by 4 bases and J by 8 bases, with 15 bases between. The chain links TRBV4-1 to TRBJ1-6; D unclear. The sequenced material came from blood, either unsorted or a sorted T cell fraction (not recorded which). The source of this sequence is a male donor with ankylosing spondylitis or in good health (not recorded which). This CDR3 reads CASSPQILLYSPLHF. DNA for the CDR3: TGCGCCAGCAGCCCCCAGATCCTTTTATATTCACCCCTCCACTTT.